A single sample gave rise to the 16 T cell receptor beta chains below, sequenced in a study of blood T cell repertoires in COVID-19. Clones were sequenced by immunoSEQ multiplex PCR, and TCRdb holds only the in-frame ones, with some missing. The profile covers around 440,000 clones, with about 87% appearing a single time and over 10% taken by the ten largest. Sequenced input: peripheral blood. These receptors all stem from a woman in her forties or fifties with COVID-19, enrolled during active disease.

This chain uses TRBV6-5 with TRBJ2-5; TRBD2 is a possible D gene (6 bases). CDR1 is MNHEY, CDR2 SVGAGI, per germline. The CDR3 covers 14 residues. Trimming stripped 7 bases from V and 0 bases from J, with 12 bases between. The CDR3 loop reads CASTRDGNQETQYF. In DNA form, the CDR3 reads TGTGCCAGCACGCGGGACGGGAACCAAGAGACCCAGTACTTC.

This sequence joins TRBV28 and TRBJ1-1, with D perhaps matching TRBD1 (5 bases). CDR1 is MDHEN, CDR2 SYDVKM, per germline. Trimming stripped 5 bases from V and 6 bases from J, with 19 bases between. The CDR3 is 15 amino acids. CDR3 DNA sequence: TGTGCCAGCAGTCAGCACGGGCAGGGAAGGGCTGAAGCTTTCTTT. Residues: CASSQHGQGRAEAFF.

A few counts support this clone. This chain connects TRBV28 to TRBJ2-7; 9 bases agree with TRBD2. The CDR3 loop spans 15 amino acids. CDR1 is MDHEN and CDR2 is SYDVKM in the germline V gene. Trimming removed 3 bases from V and 4 bases from J; junction bases left unmatched: 7. CDR3: CASSLSASGVYEQYF. CDR3 in DNA: TGTGCCAGCAGTTTGTCGGCTAGCGGGGTGTACGAGCAGTACTTC.

This rearrangement joins TRBV5-8 to TRBJ1-5; D unresolved. Germline V CDR1 and CDR2: SGHTS, YDEGEE. The V and J ends lost 2 bases and 0 bases respectively, with 9 bases between them. The CDR3 totals 15 residues. This CDR3 is CASSLGQDSNQPQHF. CDR3 sequence (DNA): TGTGCCAGCAGCTTAGGCCAGGATAGCAATCAGCCCCAGCATTTT.

The chain employs TRBV30 and TRBJ2-1; 8 nucleotides match TRBD2. The CDR3 consists of 13 residues. Germline V gives CDR1 GTSNPN, CDR2 SVGIG (reference sequence). Trimming took 7 bases from V and 10 from J; bases not matched to a gene: 12. The CDR3, as DNA: TGTGCCTCCCCGGGACTAGGCTCGGAGGAGCAGTTCTTC. It yields the protein CASPGLGSEEQFF.

The rearrangement links TRBV7-8 to TRBJ2-1; 9 bases map to TRBD2. CDR1 is SGHVS and CDR2 is FQNEAQ in the germline V gene. Trimming at V came to 4 bases and at J to 0 bases, leaving 13 bases not matched to a gene. The CDR3 is 19 residues long. The CDR3 reads CASSSRGGAGAISYNEQFF. The DNA for the CDR3 is TGTGCCAGCAGCTCGCGCGGGGGGGCGGGGGCCATCTCCTACAATGAGCAGTTCTTC. The variable domain in full, with the rest retrieved from reference TRBV7-8 and TRBJ2-1, is GAGVSQSPRYKVAKRGQDVALRCDPISGHVSLFWYQQALGQGPEFLTYFQNEAQLDKSGLPSDRFFAERPEGSVSTLKIQRTQQEDSAVYLCASSSRGGAGAISYNEQFFGPGTRLTVL.

This chain connects TRBV24-1 to TRBJ2-5; 7 positions agree with TRBD1. Looked up from germline, CDR1 is KGHDR and CDR2 is SFDVKD. Trimming took 3 bases from V and 2 from J; bases not matched to a gene: 2. The CDR3 extends over 14 amino acids. The CDR3 region is CATSDGTAQETQYF. CDR3 coding DNA: TGTGCCACCAGTGATGGGACAGCGCAAGAGACCCAGTACTTC.

The rearrangement uses TRBV5-4 and TRBJ2-6; TRBD2 matches at 10 bases. V dropped 1 base and J dropped 0; count of bases not matched to a gene: 4. From germline, CDR1 is SGHNT and CDR2 YYREEE (reference sequence). The CDR3 contains 18 residues. In DNA form, the CDR3 reads TGTGCCAGCAGCTTGACTAGCGGGGCCCCCTCTGGGGCCAACGTCCTGACTTTC. Translation: CASSLTSGAPSGANVLTF. The variable domain in full, with the rest retrieved from reference TRBV5-4 and TRBJ2-6, is ETGVTQSPTHLIKTRGQQVTLRCSSQSGHNTVSWYQQALGQGPQFIFQYYREEENGRGNFPPRFSGLQFPNYSSELNVNALELDDSALYLCASSLTSGAPSGANVLTFGAGSRLTVL.

The rearrangement joins TRBV7-9 to TRBJ1-2; 10 bases match TRBD1. Per the germline V gene, CDR1 is SEHNR and CDR2 is FQNEAQ (reference sequence). V trimming: 5 bases; J trimming: 8 bases; junction bases outside the gene matches: 11. This CDR3 has 15 amino acids. The CDR3 region has the DNA TGTGCCAGCAGCAACTTGACAGGGGGCTTGAGCGGCTACACCTTC. Residues: CASSNLTGGLSGYTF.

The V and J genes are TRBV28 and TRBJ1-2; the D is unclear. This CDR3 contains 12 residues. Per germline, CDR1 MDHEN and CDR2 SYDVKM. Trimming removed 6 bases at V and 5 bases at J, with 10 bases between. CDR3: CASSILGYGYTF. DNA of the CDR3: TGTGCCAGCAGCATCCTAGGTTATGGCTACACCTTC.

V usage is TRBV27 and J usage is TRBJ2-7, with a tentative D call TRBD1 (6 bases). The germline CDR1 and CDR2 sequences are MNHEY and SMNVEV (reference sequence). The ends were cut back, 0 bases at V and 3 bases at J, with 12 bases in the middle. The CDR3 loop spans 15 amino acids. The CDR3, as DNA: TGTGCCAGCAGTTTATCTACAGGGTCCCACTACGAGCAGTACTTC. As protein: CASSLSTGSHYEQYF.

V gene TRBV6-1 combines with J gene TRBJ2-5; the D gene is possibly TRBD1 (5 bases). The CDR3 spans 13 residues. Germline CDR1 and CDR2: MNHNS and SASEGT. The V end was cut by 3 bases, the J end by 3 bases, with 8 bases between. CDR3 sequence (DNA): TGTGCCAGCAGTGAGGGCAGGGAAGAGACCCAGTACTTC. This codes for CASSEGREETQYF.

This clone was recorded only once. The J gene is TRBJ2-7, the V gene TRBV11-2; tentatively, D is TRBD1 (6 bases). CDR3 length: 17 amino acids. Germline V gives CDR1 SGHAT, CDR2 FQNNGV. V shed 4 bases and J shed 6 bases, with 25 bases lying between them. The CDR3 is CASSSRPLGANLIEQYF. CDR3 nucleotide sequence: TGTGCCAGCAGCTCCCGACCCCTGGGGGCCAACCTTATCGAGCAGTACTTC.

This chain connects TRBV7-2 to TRBJ2-7; 7 nucleotides match TRBD1. The V gene end was trimmed by 1 base and the J gene end by 0 bases; junction bases not matched to a gene: 3. CDR3 length: 15 amino acids. Germline loops: CDR1 SGHTA, CDR2 FQGNSA. In DNA form, the CDR3 reads TGTGCCAGCAGCTTAGAAGGGGGCCGCTCCTACGAGCAGTACTTC. It encodes CASSLEGGRSYEQYF.

This chain connects TRBV30 to TRBJ1-6; TRBD1 is a possible D gene (6 bases). The V gene's germline CDR1 is GTSNPN and CDR2 SVGIG (reference sequence). The CDR3 runs to 15 residues. V shed 0 bases and J shed 6 bases, with 12 bases lying between them. The CDR3 loop is CAWSVRTVFNSPLHF. The CDR3 region has the DNA TGTGCCTGGAGTGTACGGACAGTTTTTAATTCACCCCTCCACTTT.

J is TRBJ1-6 and V is TRBV11-2; no definite D call. The CDR3 is 16 amino acids. CDR1 is SGHAT and CDR2 is FQNNGV in the germline V gene. V was cut by 5 bases and J by 3 bases, with 14 bases left in between. CDR3: CASSRAGGFYNSPLHF. The CDR3 DNA follows: TGTGCCAGCAGCCGGGCTGGAGGGTTCTATAATTCACCCCTCCACTTT.